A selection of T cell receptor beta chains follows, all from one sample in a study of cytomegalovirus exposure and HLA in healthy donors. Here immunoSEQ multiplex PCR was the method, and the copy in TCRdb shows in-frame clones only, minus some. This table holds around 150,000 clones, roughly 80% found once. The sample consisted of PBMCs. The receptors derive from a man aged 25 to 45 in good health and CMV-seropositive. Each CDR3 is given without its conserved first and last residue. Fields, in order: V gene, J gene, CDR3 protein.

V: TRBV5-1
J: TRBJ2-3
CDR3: ASSWPASGSSSTDTQY

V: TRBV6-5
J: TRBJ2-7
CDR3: ASSWKGDYEQY

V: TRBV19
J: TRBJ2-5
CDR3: ASASAVGLRETQY

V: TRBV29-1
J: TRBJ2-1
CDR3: SVRLAAYNEQF

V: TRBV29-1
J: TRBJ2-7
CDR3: SARDSYEQY

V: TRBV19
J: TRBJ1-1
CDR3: ASSIEGARAF

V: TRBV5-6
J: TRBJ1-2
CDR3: ASIGVGGGVSGYT

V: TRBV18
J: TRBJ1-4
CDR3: ASSPFISGRGGSEKLF

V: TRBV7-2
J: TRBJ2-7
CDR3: ASSPRVPPYEQY

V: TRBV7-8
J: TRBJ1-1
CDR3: ASSLGQGAEAF

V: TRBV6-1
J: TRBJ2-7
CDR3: ASSEDWSTYEQY

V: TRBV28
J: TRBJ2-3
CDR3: ASSPAGTDTQY

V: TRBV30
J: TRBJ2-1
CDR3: AFRGWFDEQF

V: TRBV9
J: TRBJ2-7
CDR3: ASSSGQGSYEQY

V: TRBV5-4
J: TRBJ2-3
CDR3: ASGAISDTQY

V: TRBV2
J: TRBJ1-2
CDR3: ASSPGGTNYGYT

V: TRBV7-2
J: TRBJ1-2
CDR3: ASSLSFDYGYT

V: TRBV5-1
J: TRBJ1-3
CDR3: ASSKSRAQGNTIY

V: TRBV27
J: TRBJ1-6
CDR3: ASCRDRASSPLH

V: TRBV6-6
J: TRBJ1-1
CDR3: ASSKETEAF

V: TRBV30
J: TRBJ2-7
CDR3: AWSGVRTGGADEQY

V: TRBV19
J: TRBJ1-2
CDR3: ASSISAGYGYT

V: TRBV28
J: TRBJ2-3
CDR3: ASSAGLAGGSTDTQY

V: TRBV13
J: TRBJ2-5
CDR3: ASSLGNRGLGETQY